The 30 T cell receptor beta chains below all came from one sample that was sequenced in a study of tumor-infiltrating lymphocytes in primary liver carcinoma. Blood RNA originated from unsorted whole blood, with germline DNA additionally extracted. TCR beta cDNA came from around 500 ng total RNA, primed with a constant-region primer. Slightly modified ARM-PCR with three nested multiplex PCR rounds yielded TCR beta libraries. Both of the initial two PCR rounds ran for about 9 cycles and employed TRBV1-TRBV30 forward primers alongside a C-beta reverse primer. One entry per CDR3 protein, called by TCRdb with MiXCR from the multiplex PCR reads. The table records some 190,000 distinct CDR3 sequences, less than 65% of them present only once. Input material: peripheral blood. The receptor source for this set is a man aged 40-49 years with primary liver carcinoma and hepatitis B virus infection.

In this sample, this clonotype turned up once. The chain couples TRBV28 to TRBJ2-4; TRBD1 agrees at 9 bases. V dropped 1 base and J dropped 5; count of bases not matched to a gene: 12. The germline V gene has CDR1 MDHEN and CDR2 SYDVKM. CDR3 size: 18 residues. CDR3 DNA: TGTGCCAGCAGTTTATATGGGACAGGGTCGTTGTCCGAAAACATTCAGTACTTC. Its protein product is CASSLYGTGSLSENIQYF.

As regards this clonotype: One end of the junction fails to match germline, which may point to a read error. This rearrangement joins TRBV10-3 to TRBJ1-3; D uncertain. The CDR3 length is 17 residues. Germline V gene sequence: CDR1 ENHRY, CDR2 SYGVKD. The CDR3 bases are TGTACCATCGGTGAGTCGAGGGTCATATCCTCTGGAAACACCATATATTTT. This encodes CTIGESRVISSGNTIYF.

The genes are TRBV28 and TRBJ2-1; D is undetermined. The CDR3 runs to 14 residues. V was trimmed by 7 bases and J by 5 bases, leaving 15 bases between them. Germline CDR1 is MDHEN and CDR2 is SYDVKM. DNA for the CDR3: TGTGCCAGCACTTTTACCTGGAGAGACAATGAGCAGTTCTTC. Translated, it gives CASTFTWRDNEQFF.

The table lists this clonotype with a few counts. The J gene is TRBJ2-3, the V gene TRBV5-4; 13 bases line up with TRBD2. Germline V gene sequence: CDR1 SGHNT, CDR2 YYREEE (reference sequence). The CDR3 has 16 amino acids. V dropped 5 bases and J dropped 5; count of bases not matched to a gene: 8. The CDR3 DNA sequence: TGTGCCAGCAGGGGGAGGGGACTAGCGGGACGAGATACGCAGTATTTT. Protein sequence: CASRGRGLAGRDTQYF.

The rearrangement links TRBV5-4 to TRBJ2-3; 7 nucleotides align to TRBD2. The CDR3 contains 15 residues. In germline, CDR1 is SGHNT, CDR2 YYREEE (reference sequence). The junction had 5 bases not matched to a gene; V was cut back by 0 bases and J by 4 bases. As DNA, the CDR3 is TGTGCCAGCAGCTTGGCTCCGGGAGGATCAGATACGCAGTATTTT. Its translation: CASSLAPGGSDTQYF.

Turning to this clonotype: One end of the junction fails to match germline, which may point to a read error. This chain connects TRBV29-1 to TRBJ2-1; D possibly uses TRBD1 or TRBD2 (5 bases each). The CDR3 extends over 15 amino acids. CDR1 and CDR2 (germline): SQVTM, ANQGSEA. The CDR3 reads CSVGPPSSSCNEQSF. As DNA, the CDR3 is TGCAGCGTGGGACCTCCTTCCAGCTCCTGCAATGAGCAGTCCTTC.

This clonotype was observed a handful of times. The chain employs TRBV6-5 and TRBJ2-7, with TRBD2 matching over 7 bases. From germline, CDR1 is MNHEY and CDR2 SVGAGI. CDR3 size: 13 residues. The ends lost 0 bases at V and 6 bases at J; junction bases unmatched: 2. The CDR3 is CASSYSREREQYF. The CDR3 bases are TGTGCCAGCAGTTACTCGCGGGAGCGCGAGCAGTACTTC.

This clonotype was picked up one time. Given a much more abundant clone one base away, this may be a read error. CDR3 sequence (DNA): TGCAGCGCAGACGGTCTAGGGGCGAACATTCAGTACTTC. Its translation is CSADGLGANIQYF. This chain links TRBV29-1 with TRBJ2-4; a weak D match, TRBD1 (5 bases). Trimming stripped 7 bases from V and 7 bases from J, with 17 bases between. CDR3 length: 13 residues. Germline CDR1 and CDR2: SQVTM and ANQGSEA.

In this sample, this clonotype turned up once. A much larger clone lies a single base off, so this may be a read error. This chain uses TRBV6-5 with TRBJ2-5, with D unclear. V lost 6 bases and J 4 bases, leaving 18 bases between the germline ends. The length of the CDR3 is 15 residues. Germline loops: CDR1 MNHEY, CDR2 SVGAGI. This chain's CDR3 is CASRDPTWVGETQYF. The CDR3 DNA follows: TGTGCCAGCAGGGACCCGACATGGGTCGGAGAGACCCAGTACTTC.

Comment on this clonotype: A junction boundary mismatches the germline segment, possibly from a read error. The chain uses TRBV11-2 and TRBJ2-3; 9 bases map to TRBD2. CDR1 SGHAT and CDR2 FQNNGV come from the germline V gene. CDR3 length: 16 amino acids. The CDR3 DNA reads as TGTGCCAGCAGCACGTTAGCGGGAGCTAGCACATATACGCAGTATTTT. It is translated as CASSTLAGASTYTQYF.

The chain combines TRBV6-1 with TRBJ2-1; D is possibly TRBD1 or TRBD2 (5 bases each). Per the germline V gene, CDR1 is MNHNS and CDR2 is SASEGT. V was shortened by 3 bases and J by 7 bases, with 16 bases between the two germline ends. This CDR3 spans 15 amino acids. CDR3 in DNA: TGTGCCAGCAGTGAGGGGACCAGGTCGTGGAATGAGCAGTTCTTC. This sequence encodes CASSEGTRSWNEQFF.

Worth noting for this clonotype: Relative to the germline gene, one junction end is altered; a read error may explain this. CDR3 amino acids: CASSLNREGERYF. CDR3 in DNA: TGTGCCAGCAGTCTGAACAGGGAGGGCGAGCGGTACTTC. This rearrangement joins TRBV6-1 to TRBJ2-7; D is possibly TRBD2 (7 bases). CDR3 size: 13 residues. The germline gives CDR1 MNHNS, CDR2 SASEGT.

The chain joins TRBV28 to TRBJ2-7; D unresolved. The V and J ends lost 5 bases and 2 bases respectively, with 22 bases between them. Per germline, CDR1 MDHEN and CDR2 SYDVKM. CDR3 length: 17 residues. In DNA form, the CDR3 reads TGTGCCAGCAGTGCCCCAACCCCCACGAGATCCGCCTACGAGCAGTACTTC. Translation gives CASSAPTPTRSAYEQYF.

Of note for this clonotype: At one of its ends the junction is not consistent with the germline gene, which may arise from a read error. This rearrangement joins TRBV13 to TRBJ1-1; TRBD1 might be the D (6 bases). Per the germline V gene, CDR1 is PRHDT and CDR2 is FYEKMQ (reference sequence). The CDR3 length is 17 residues. CDR3 amino acids: CASGLGYAREGVSEAFF. CDR3 bases: TGTGCCAGCGGCTTAGGTTACGCCCGGGAGGGGGTATCCGAAGCTTTCTTT.

This clonotype has only a few counts. This chain uses TRBV29-1 with TRBJ1-2; a weak D match, TRBD1 (6 bases). V was trimmed by 3 bases and J by 1 base, leaving 12 bases between them. This CDR3 comprises 14 residues. The germline gives CDR1 SQVTM, CDR2 ANQGSEA. CDR3 protein: CSVEGDIDNYGYTF. CDR3 DNA: TGCAGCGTTGAGGGGGACATCGATAACTATGGCTACACCTTC. Based on the CDR3 plus reference TRBV29-1 and TRBJ1-2, the full variable domain is SAVISQKPSRDICQRGTSLTIQCQVDSQVTMMFWYRQQPGQSLTLIATANQGSEATYESGFVIDKFPISRPNLTFSTLTVSNMSPEDSSIYLCSVEGDIDNYGYTFGSGTRLTVV.

V is TRBV4-1 and J is TRBJ1-2; 8 nucleotides line up with TRBD1. The CDR3 covers 14 residues. Germline CDR1 is MGHRA and CDR2 is YSYEKL. Losses at the gene ends were 3 bases for V and 8 bases for J; bases not matched to a gene: 8. DNA of the CDR3: TGCGCCAGCAGCCACCAGACAGGGGAAGGAGGCTACACCTTC. It is translated as CASSHQTGEGGYTF.

The chain employs TRBV29-1 and TRBJ2-5; 8 bases are shared with TRBD1. The CDR3 runs 12 residues. V shed 6 bases, J shed 4 bases, and the junction held 4 bases outside the gene matches. Germline loops: CDR1 SQVTM, CDR2 ANQGSEA. In DNA, the CDR3 is TGCAGCGTGGGACAGGTCGGAGAGACCCAGTACTTC. Translation gives CSVGQVGETQYF.

Comments on this clonotype: Germline is not matched at one junction end, which may reflect a read error. The gene calls are TRBV11-3 and TRBJ2-2; TRBD2 matches 9 bases. There are 16 residues in the CDR3. The germline CDR1 and CDR2 sequences are SGHNT and YENEEA. CDR3 amino acids: CTSGSWAGGITGELFF. The CDR3, as DNA: TGTACCAGCGGCTCGTGGGCGGGAGGGATCACCGGGGAGCTGTTTTTT.

Remarks on this clonotype: One end of the junction varies from germline; a read error may be responsible. The chain is built from TRBV9 and TRBJ2-2; maybe TRBD2 (6 bases). The germline V gene has CDR1 SGDLS and CDR2 YYNGEE. This CDR3 is 16 amino acids long. CDR3 amino acids: CASSKTGTSNTGEPFF. As DNA, the CDR3 is TGTGCCAGCAGCAAGACCGGGACTTCGAACACCGGGGAGCCGTTTTTT.

The rearrangement links TRBV10-3 to TRBJ1-6; maybe TRBD1 (6 bases). Germline values: CDR1 ENHRY, CDR2 SYGVKD. Trimming cost V 7 bases and J 7 bases, with 14 bases left between them. The CDR3 length is 14 residues. CDR3 coding DNA: TGTGCCATCACTGGGGGGCTGGGGAATTCACCCCTCCACTTT. It yields the protein CAITGGLGNSPLHF.

This clonotype was recorded once. Its ends do not fully match the called genes, so a read error is possible. The rearrangement joins TRBV11-2 to TRBJ2-1; perhaps TRBD2 as D (6 bases). Germline CDR1 is SGHAT and CDR2 is FQNNGV. CDR3 length: 15 amino acids. CDR3 nucleotides: TGTGCCAGCAGTGATATAACGGGAGCTGACAATGTGCAGTTCTTC. Its protein product is CASSDITGADNVQFF.

On this clonotype: Here the CDR3 omits its conserved ending phenylalanine or tryptophan, so a read error is the likely source. The limits of the CDR3 on the DNA are not certain, so only TCRdb's listed CDR3 is given. The V call is TRBV11-2, the J call TRBJ2-1; TRBD1 is the table's D call and was not checked against the DNA. Per the germline V gene, CDR1 is SGHAT and CDR2 is FQNNGV. A total of 14 residues make up the CDR3, ends included. The CDR3: CASSSLRGGDEQSL.

V gene TRBV5-4 combines with J gene TRBJ1-1, with 8 bases aligning to TRBD1. The CDR3 has 14 amino acids. Looked up from germline, CDR1 is SGHNT and CDR2 is YYREEE (reference sequence). V trimming: 4 bases; J trimming: 4 bases; junction bases outside the gene matches: 6. The CDR3 nucleotides read TGTGCCAGCAGCAGAGACAGGGGTGTCACTGAAGCTTTCTTT. It specifies CASSRDRGVTEAFF. The full variable domain, rest sourced from reference TRBV5-4 and TRBJ1-1, is ETGVTQSPTHLIKTRGQQVTLRCSSQSGHNTVSWYQQALGQGPQFIFQYYREEENGRGNFPPRFSGLQFPNYSSELNVNALELDDSALYLCASSRDRGVTEAFFGQGTRLTVV.

This chain connects TRBV5-4 to TRBJ1-1; D not certain. The length of the CDR3 is 14 residues. Germline CDR1 SGHNT, CDR2 YYREEE (reference sequence). Trimming stripped 0 bases from V and 4 bases from J, with 10 bases between. The CDR3 spells CASSLEAGLTEAFF. CDR3 bases: TGTGCCAGCAGCTTGGAGGCAGGTCTCACTGAAGCTTTCTTT.

Worth noting for this clonotype: The junction shows a germline mismatch at one end, possibly a read error. The genes are TRBV6-6 and TRBJ1-1; D might be TRBD1 (5 bases). Per germline, CDR1 MNHNY and CDR2 SVGAGI (reference sequence). There are 13 residues in the CDR3. The CDR3 loop is CASNYSGITEAFF. The CDR3 nucleotides are TGTGCCAGCAATTACTCAGGGATCACTGAAGCTTTCTTT.

Of note for this clonotype: A junction boundary mismatches the germline segment, possibly from a read error. The chain is built from TRBV11-2 and TRBJ2-5; D ambiguous. The CDR3 is 12 amino acids. Germline CDR1 SGHAT, CDR2 FQNNGV. CDR3: CASSLGSGTQYF. The CDR3 coding sequence is TGTGCCAGTAGCTTAGGTTCGGGGACCCAGTACTTC.

CDR3 in DNA: TGTGCCAGCAGCAATATTTGGGATACGCAGTATTTT. Translating gives CASSNIWDTQYF. The chain is built from TRBV12-3 or TRBV12-4 and TRBJ2-3, with D unclear. Trimming removed 6 bases at V and 6 bases at J, with 10 bases between. The CDR3 consists of 12 residues.

The chain carries TRBV7-9 and TRBJ2-3; 10 positions match TRBD1. This CDR3 region has 15 residues. In germline, CDR1 is SEHNR, CDR2 FQNEAQ (reference sequence). The V and J ends lost 5 bases and 4 bases, in that order; junction bases with no gene match: 6. The CDR3 here is CASSKGQGNADTQYF. As DNA, the CDR3 is TGTGCCAGCAGCAAGGGACAGGGGAACGCAGATACGCAGTATTTT.

This chain uses TRBV6-5 with TRBJ2-7, with D possibly TRBD1 on 7 matching bases. V was shortened by 6 bases and J by 5 bases, with 17 bases between the two germline ends. CDR1 MNHEY and CDR2 SVGAGI come from the germline V gene. The CDR3 consists of 14 residues. In DNA form, the CDR3 reads TGTGCCAGCAGAATCCAGGGGGGTTTAGACGAGCAGTACTTC. This gives the protein CASRIQGGLDEQYF.

This clonotype was counted between two and nine times. The gene calls are TRBV29-1 and TRBJ1-4; TRBD1 is a possible D gene (5 bases). CDR1 and CDR2 from the germline V gene are SQVTM and ANQGSEA. V lost 5 bases, J lost 3 bases, and 16 bases lay in between. The CDR3 covers 15 residues. The CDR3 coding sequence is TGCAGCGTTACCGGGGTTGGGGGTTCTAATGAAAAACTGTTTTTT. This encodes CSVTGVGGSNEKLFF.